These 10 T cell receptor beta chains came from one sample sequenced in a study of T cell responses to AZD1222 COVID-19 vaccine. The table came from immunoSEQ multiplex PCR; TCRdb's copy has only in-frame clones and leaves some out. The sample lists some 180,000 clones, 80% to 95% occurring once. The sequences come from peripheral blood, collected 28 days after the second AZD1222 dose. These receptors all come from an adult who received the AZD1222 COVID-19 vaccine.

J is TRBJ2-3 and V is TRBV11-1, with D tentatively TRBD1 (5 bases). CDR3 size: 14 residues. Germline CDR1 reads SGHAT; CDR2 reads FQDESV (reference sequence). Trimming stripped 8 bases from V and 6 bases from J, with 18 bases between. This chain's CDR3 is CASGKDTTEDTQYF. CDR3 nucleotide sequence: TGTGCCAGCGGAAAGGACACGACGGAGGATACGCAGTATTTT.

The chain combines TRBV4-1 with TRBJ2-1, with D uncertain. Trimming stripped 0 bases from V and 2 bases from J, with 8 bases between. CDR3 size: 15 residues. Germline lookup yields CDR1 MGHRA and CDR2 YSYEKL. CDR3 sequence (DNA): TGCGCCAGCAGCCAAGAGGGCAGGCCCTACAATGAGCAGTTCTTC. This encodes CASSQEGRPYNEQFF.

This clone was seen a few times. The chain uses TRBV6-5 and TRBJ2-1; no definite D call. Per germline, CDR1 MNHEY and CDR2 SVGAGI. The CDR3 is made up of 15 amino acids. Trimming left V 0 bases short and J 6 bases short, with 12 bases between. CDR3 nucleotides: TGTGCCAGCAGTTACTCCACCTCAGGAATCAATGAGCAGTTCTTC. Its protein product is CASSYSTSGINEQFF.

This chain connects TRBV14 to TRBJ2-5, with 8 bases lining up with TRBD2. CDR1 and CDR2 from the germline V gene are SGHDN and FVKESK. V lost 3 bases, J lost 4 bases, and 7 bases stayed unmatched. This CDR3 region has 15 residues. The CDR3 loop is CASSQASGSGETQYF. The CDR3 DNA follows: TGTGCCAGCAGCCAGGCGAGCGGGAGTGGAGAGACCCAGTACTTC. The full variable domain, in which reference TRBV14 and TRBJ2-5 provide the parts outside the CDR3, is EAGVTQFPSHSVIEKGQTVTLRCDPISGHDNLYWYRRVMGKEIKFLLHFVKESKQDESGMPNNRFLAERTGGTYSTLKVQPAELEDSGVYFCASSQASGSGETQYFGPGTRLLVL.

The chain is built from TRBV27 and TRBJ1-5; tentative D call: TRBD1 (6 bases). Between the trimmed V and J ends, which lost 3 bases and 6 bases, there was a span of 12 bases. CDR1 and CDR2 from the germline V gene are MNHEY and SMNVEV (reference sequence). The CDR3 spans 14 residues. The CDR3 protein is CASSFRGVSQPQHF. The CDR3 DNA sequence: TGTGCCAGCAGTTTCAGGGGAGTTAGTCAGCCCCAGCATTTT.

The V gene is TRBV18, the J gene TRBJ1-1, with D hard to call. The CDR3 length is 16 residues. The V gene lost 1 base and the J gene lost 5 bases, with 17 bases spanning the gap. Germline CDR1 is KGHSH and CDR2 is LQKENI. The CDR3 DNA reads TGTGCCAGCTCACCACTCACAATCTCGTCGAGGACTGAAGCTTTCTTT. This encodes CASSPLTISSRTEAFF.

This clone came up once. The chain recombines TRBV3-1 (or the pseudogene TRBV3-2) with TRBJ2-5, with D unresolved. The CDR3 covers 14 residues. The germline CDR1 and CDR2 sequences are LGHDT and YNNKEL (reference sequence). V lost 1 base and J lost 2, with 8 bases in between. As DNA, the CDR3 is TGTGCCAGCAGCCAAGCCGGACCTCAAGAGACCCAGTACTTC. Translated: CASSQAGPQETQYF.

V is TRBV7-9 and J is TRBJ1-1; TRBD1 matches 10 bases. Germline CDR1 is SEHNR and CDR2 is FQNEAQ (reference sequence). V shed 1 base, J shed 4 bases, and the junction held 9 bases outside the gene matches. CDR3 length: 17 residues. Written as DNA, the CDR3 is TGTGCCAGCAGCTTAGTACCGGGACAGGGGTTTCGCACTGAAGCTTTCTTT. Encoded protein: CASSLVPGQGFRTEAFF.

V and J are TRBV27 and TRBJ1-1; TRBD1 matches 7 bases. The CDR3 length is 15 residues. CDR1 is MNHEY and CDR2 is SMNVEV in the germline V gene (reference sequence). With V trimmed by 4 bases and J by 0 bases, 5 bases remained unmatched. The CDR3 here is CASSSQGGVNTEAFF. In nucleotides, the CDR3 is TGTGCCAGCAGTTCGCAGGGGGGGGTGAACACTGAAGCTTTCTTT.

V and J are TRBV10-2 and TRBJ1-2, with D unclear. The germline V gene encodes CDR1 WSHSY and CDR2 SAAADI. The ends were cut back, 4 bases at V and 2 bases at J, with 8 bases in the middle. The CDR3 totals 13 residues. The DNA of the CDR3 is TGCGCCAGCAGTGGGGGTAAGAACTATGGCTACACCTTC. It yields the protein CASSGGKNYGYTF.